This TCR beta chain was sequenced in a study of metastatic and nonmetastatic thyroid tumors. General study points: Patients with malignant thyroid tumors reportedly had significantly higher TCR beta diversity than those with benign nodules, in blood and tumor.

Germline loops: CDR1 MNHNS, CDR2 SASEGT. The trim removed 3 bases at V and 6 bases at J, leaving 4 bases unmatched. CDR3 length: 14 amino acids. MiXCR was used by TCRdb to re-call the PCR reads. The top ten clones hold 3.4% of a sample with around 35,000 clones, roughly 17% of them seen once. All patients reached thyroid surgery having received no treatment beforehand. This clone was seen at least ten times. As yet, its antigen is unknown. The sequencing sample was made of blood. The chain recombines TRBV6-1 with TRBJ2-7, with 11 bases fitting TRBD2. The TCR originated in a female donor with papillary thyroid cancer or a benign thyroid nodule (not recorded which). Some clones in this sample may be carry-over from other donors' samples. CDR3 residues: CASSDSSGRSEQYF. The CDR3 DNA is TGTGCCAGCAGTGACTCTAGCGGGAGGTCCGAGCAGTACTTC.